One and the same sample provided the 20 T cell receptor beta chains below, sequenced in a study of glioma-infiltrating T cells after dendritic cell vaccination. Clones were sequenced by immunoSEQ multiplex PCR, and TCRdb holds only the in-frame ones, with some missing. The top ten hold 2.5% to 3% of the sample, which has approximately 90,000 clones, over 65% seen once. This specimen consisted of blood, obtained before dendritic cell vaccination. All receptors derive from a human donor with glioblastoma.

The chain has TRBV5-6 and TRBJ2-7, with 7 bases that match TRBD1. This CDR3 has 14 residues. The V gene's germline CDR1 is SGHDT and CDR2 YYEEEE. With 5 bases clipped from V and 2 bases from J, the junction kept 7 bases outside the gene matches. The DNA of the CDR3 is TGTGCCAGCAGTGAGACAGGGCGGACCTACGAGCAGTACTTC. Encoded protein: CASSETGRTYEQYF.

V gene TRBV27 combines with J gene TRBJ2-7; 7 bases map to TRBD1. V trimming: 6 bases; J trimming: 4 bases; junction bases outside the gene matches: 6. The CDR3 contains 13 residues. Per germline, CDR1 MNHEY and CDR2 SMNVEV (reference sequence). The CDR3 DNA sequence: TGTGCCAGCAGCTTCGACAGGGCGTACGAGCAGTACTTC. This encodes CASSFDRAYEQYF.

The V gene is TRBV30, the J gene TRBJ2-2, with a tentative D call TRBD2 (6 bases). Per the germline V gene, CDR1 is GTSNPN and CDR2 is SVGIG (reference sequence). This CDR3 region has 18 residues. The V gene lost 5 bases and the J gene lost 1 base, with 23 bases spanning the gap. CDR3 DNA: TGTGCCTGGTCTAGTAAGGAGGCGGGACTCCTGAACACCGGGGAGCTGTTTTTT. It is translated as CAWSSKEAGLLNTGELFF.

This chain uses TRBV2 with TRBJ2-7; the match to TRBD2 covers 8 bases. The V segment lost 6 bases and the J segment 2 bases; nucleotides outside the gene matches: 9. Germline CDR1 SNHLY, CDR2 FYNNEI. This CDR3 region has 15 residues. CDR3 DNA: TGTGCCAGCAGATGGGTGACTAGCGTGGCCTACGAGCAGTACTTC. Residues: CASRWVTSVAYEQYF.

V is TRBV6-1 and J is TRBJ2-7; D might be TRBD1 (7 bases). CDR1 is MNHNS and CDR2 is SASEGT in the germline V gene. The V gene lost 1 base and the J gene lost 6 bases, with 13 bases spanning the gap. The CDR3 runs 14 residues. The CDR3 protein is CASSEVRQGGEQYF. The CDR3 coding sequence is TGTGCCAGCAGTGAAGTCAGACAGGGAGGCGAGCAGTACTTC.

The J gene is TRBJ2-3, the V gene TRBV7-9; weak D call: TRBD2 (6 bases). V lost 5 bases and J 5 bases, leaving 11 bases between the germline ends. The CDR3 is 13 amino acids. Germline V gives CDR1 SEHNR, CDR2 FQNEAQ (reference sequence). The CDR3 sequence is CASSPRDLDTQYF. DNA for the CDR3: TGTGCCAGCAGCCCCCGGGACTTAGATACGCAGTATTTT.

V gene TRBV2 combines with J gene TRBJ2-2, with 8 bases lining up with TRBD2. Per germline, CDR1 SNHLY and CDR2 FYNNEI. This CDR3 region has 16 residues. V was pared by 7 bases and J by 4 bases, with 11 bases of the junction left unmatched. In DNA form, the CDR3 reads TGTGCCAGCACTTCTGCGGCGGGGGGCCGCACCGGGGAGCTGTTTTTT. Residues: CASTSAAGGRTGELFF. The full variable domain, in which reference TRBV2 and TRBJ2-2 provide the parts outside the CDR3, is EPEVTQTPSHQVTQMGQEVILRCVPISNHLYFYWYRQILGQKVEFLVSFYNNEISEKSEIFDDQFSVERPDGSNFTLKIRSTKLEDSAMYFCASTSAAGGRTGELFFGEGSRLTVL.

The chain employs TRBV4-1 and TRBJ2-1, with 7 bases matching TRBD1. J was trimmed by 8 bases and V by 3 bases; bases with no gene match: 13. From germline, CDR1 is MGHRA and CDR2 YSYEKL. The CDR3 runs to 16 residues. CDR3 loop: CASSQQGVGILDEQFF. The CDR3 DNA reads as TGCGCCAGCAGCCAGCAGGGGGTGGGTATTCTGGATGAGCAGTTCTTC.

The CDR3 loop reads CASSLSSGREKLFF. DNA of the CDR3: TGCGCCAGCAGCCTTTCTTCAGGTCGGGAAAAACTGTTTTTT. This chain joins TRBV5-1 and TRBJ1-4; no firm D call. In germline, CDR1 is SGHRS, CDR2 YFSETQ. The CDR3 is 14 amino acids. The V gene lost 4 bases and the J gene lost 8 bases, with 15 bases spanning the gap.

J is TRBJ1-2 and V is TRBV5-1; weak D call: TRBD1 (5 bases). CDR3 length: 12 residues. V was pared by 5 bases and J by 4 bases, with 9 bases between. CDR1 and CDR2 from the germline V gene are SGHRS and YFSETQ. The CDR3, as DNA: TGCGCCAGCAGGCCCGACAGCTATGGCTACACCTTC. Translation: CASRPDSYGYTF.

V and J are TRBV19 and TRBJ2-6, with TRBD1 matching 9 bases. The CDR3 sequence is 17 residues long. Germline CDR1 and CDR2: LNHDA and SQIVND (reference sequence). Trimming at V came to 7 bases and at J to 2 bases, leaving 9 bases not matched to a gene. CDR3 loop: CASNRDRVGTGANVLTF. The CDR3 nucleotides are TGTGCCAGTAATCGGGACAGGGTAGGCACTGGGGCCAACGTCCTGACTTTC.

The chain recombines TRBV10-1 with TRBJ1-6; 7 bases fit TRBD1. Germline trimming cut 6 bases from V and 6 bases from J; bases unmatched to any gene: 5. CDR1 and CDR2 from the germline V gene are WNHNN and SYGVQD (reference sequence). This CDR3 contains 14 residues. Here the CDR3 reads CASSSGQINSPLHF. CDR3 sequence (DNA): TGCGCCAGCAGCTCGGGACAGATTAATTCACCCCTCCACTTT.

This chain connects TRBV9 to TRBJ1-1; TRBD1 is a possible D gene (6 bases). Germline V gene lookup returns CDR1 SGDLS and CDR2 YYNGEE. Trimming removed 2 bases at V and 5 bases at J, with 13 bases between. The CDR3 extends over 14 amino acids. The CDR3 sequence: CASSVLQGYTEAFF. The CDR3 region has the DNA TGTGCCAGCAGCGTGCTCCAGGGGTATACTGAAGCTTTCTTT.

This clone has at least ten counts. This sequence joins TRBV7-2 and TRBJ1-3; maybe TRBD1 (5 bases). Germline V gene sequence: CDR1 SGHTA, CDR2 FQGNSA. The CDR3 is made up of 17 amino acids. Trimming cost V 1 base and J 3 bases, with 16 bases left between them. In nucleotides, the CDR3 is TGTGCCAGCAGCTTAGGGCAGGGATCGAACTTTGGAAACACCATATATTTT. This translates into CASSLGQGSNFGNTIYF.

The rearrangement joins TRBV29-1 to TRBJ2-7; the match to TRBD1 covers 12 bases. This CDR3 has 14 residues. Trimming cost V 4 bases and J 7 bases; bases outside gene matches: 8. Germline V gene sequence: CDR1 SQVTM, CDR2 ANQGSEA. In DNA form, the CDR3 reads TGCAGCGTTGGGCCGGGACAGGGGGCTTGGGAGCAGTACTTC. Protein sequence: CSVGPGQGAWEQYF.

The CDR3 here is CASSPRHSFTGGLGQPQHF. The CDR3 nucleotides read TGTGCCAGCAGCCCACGTCACTCCTTCACAGGGGGTTTAGGACAGCCCCAGCATTTT. This rearrangement joins TRBV7-9 to TRBJ1-5, with 8 bases identical to TRBD1. V lost 5 bases, J lost 7 bases, and 22 bases stayed unmatched. Germline V gene sequence: CDR1 SEHNR, CDR2 FQNEAQ (reference sequence). CDR3 size: 19 residues.

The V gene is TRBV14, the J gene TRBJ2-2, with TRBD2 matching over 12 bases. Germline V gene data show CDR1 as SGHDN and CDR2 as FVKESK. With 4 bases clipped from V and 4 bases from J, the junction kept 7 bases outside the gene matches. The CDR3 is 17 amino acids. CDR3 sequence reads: CASSLRLAGAGTGELFF. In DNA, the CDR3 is TGTGCCAGCAGCCTTAGACTAGCGGGGGCCGGCACCGGGGAGCTGTTTTTT. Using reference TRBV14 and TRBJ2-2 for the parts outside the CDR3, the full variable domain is EAGVTQFPSHSVIEKGQTVTLRCDPISGHDNLYWYRRVMGKEIKFLLHFVKESKQDESGMPNNRFLAERTGGTYSTLKVQPAELEDSGVYFCASSLRLAGAGTGELFFGEGSRLTVL.

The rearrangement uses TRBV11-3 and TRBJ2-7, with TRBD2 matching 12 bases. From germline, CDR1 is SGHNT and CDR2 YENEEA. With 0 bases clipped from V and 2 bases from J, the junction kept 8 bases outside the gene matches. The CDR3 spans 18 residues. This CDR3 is CASSLDGLAGGVPYEQYF. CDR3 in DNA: TGTGCCAGCAGCTTAGACGGGCTAGCGGGAGGGGTCCCCTACGAGCAGTACTTC.

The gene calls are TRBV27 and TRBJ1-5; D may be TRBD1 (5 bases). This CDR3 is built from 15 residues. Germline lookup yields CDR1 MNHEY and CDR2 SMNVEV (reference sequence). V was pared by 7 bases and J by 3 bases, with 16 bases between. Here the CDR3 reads CASTPRQGLNQPQHF. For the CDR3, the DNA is TGTGCCAGCACCCCTCGCCAGGGCCTCAATCAGCCCCAGCATTTT.

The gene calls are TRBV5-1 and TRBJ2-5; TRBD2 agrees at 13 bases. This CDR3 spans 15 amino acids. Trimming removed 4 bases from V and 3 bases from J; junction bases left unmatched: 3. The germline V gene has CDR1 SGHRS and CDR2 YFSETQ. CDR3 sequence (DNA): TGCGCCAGCAGCCCCGGGACTAGCGGGGAAGAGACCCAGTACTTC. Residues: CASSPGTSGEETQYF.